These 19 T cell receptor beta chains came from one sample sequenced in a study of cytomegalovirus exposure and HLA in healthy donors (dated by TCRdb to about 2017). The library was made by the immunoSEQ multiplex PCR assay. For the multiplex PCR, a mixture combining 60 forward primers for TCR Vbeta segments and 13 reverse primers for TCR Jbeta segments was used. Here the immuneACCESS table is served through TCRdb, limited to in-frame sequences with V and J called. Missing clones are a known gap in these copies; in checked studies unresolved V genes cover under half, and the rest lacks a known reason. A total of approximately 130,000 clones appear in this sample, approximately 72% of them only once. Together, the top ten hold approximately 9.6% of the sample. The sample consisted of PBMCs. These receptors all stem from a woman between 45 and 65 years old in good health and CMV-seropositive.

V usage is TRBV6-6 and J usage is TRBJ1-1; possibly TRBD1 for D (6 bases). The V gene's germline CDR1 is MNHNY and CDR2 SVGAGI (reference sequence). The V gene lost 7 bases and the J gene lost 5 bases, with 11 bases spanning the gap. The CDR3 sequence is 12 residues long. The CDR3 bases are TGTGCCAGCACCGAACAGGGAACTGAAGCTTTCTTT. This gives the protein CASTEQGTEAFF.

The chain carries TRBV11-2 and TRBJ2-7, with 12 bases fitting TRBD2. The junction had 5 bases not matched to a gene; V was cut back by 8 bases and J by 3 bases. Looked up from germline, CDR1 is SGHAT and CDR2 is FQNNGV. The CDR3 is 14 residues long. CDR3 amino acids: CASSWTSGIYEQYF. CDR3 in DNA: TGTGCCAGCTCGTGGACTAGCGGGATCTACGAGCAGTACTTC.

The chain carries TRBV7-2 and TRBJ1-2; 12 nucleotides agree with TRBD1. The CDR3 loop spans 15 amino acids. The germline V gene has CDR1 SGHTA and CDR2 FQGNSA. Trimming removed 5 bases from V and 7 bases from J; junction bases left unmatched: 8. The CDR3 coding sequence is TGTGCCAGCAGCGCTCTGGGACAGGGGGCTGTTGGCTACACCTTC. The encoded protein is CASSALGQGAVGYTF.

V gene TRBV6-1 combines with J gene TRBJ1-1; D is unresolved. CDR3 size: 13 residues. Trimming left V 4 bases short and J 0 bases short, with 6 bases between. In germline, CDR1 is MNHNS, CDR2 SASEGT. CDR3 sequence (DNA): TGTGCCAGCAGTGCCGACATGAACACTGAAGCTTTCTTT. Its translation is CASSADMNTEAFF.

The genes are TRBV5-6 and TRBJ1-2; possibly TRBD1 for D (5 bases). Germline loops: CDR1 SGHDT, CDR2 YYEEEE. The CDR3 is 14 amino acids. The V gene lost 0 bases and the J gene lost 7 bases, with 13 bases spanning the gap. The CDR3 nucleotides are TGTGCCAGCAGCTTGGGGGGTAGGGACTCTGGCTACACCTTC. As protein: CASSLGGRDSGYTF.

The V and J genes are TRBV30 and TRBJ1-2, with D perhaps matching TRBD1 (6 bases). Between the trimmed V and J ends, which lost 3 bases and 3 bases, there was a span of 14 bases. The CDR3 consists of 14 residues. From germline, CDR1 is GTSNPN and CDR2 SVGIG (reference sequence). The CDR3 DNA is TGTGCCTGGAGGTATTACACAGGGTACTATGGCTACACCTTC. Protein product: CAWRYYTGYYGYTF. The full variable domain, in which reference TRBV30 and TRBJ1-2 provide the parts outside the CDR3, is SQTIHQWPATLVQPVGSPLSLECTVEGTSNPNLYWYRQAAGRGLQLLFYSVGIGQISSEVPQNLSASRPQDRQFILSSKKLLLSDSGFYLCAWRYYTGYYGYTFGSGTRLTVV.

This chain connects TRBV10-3 to TRBJ2-5, with D perhaps TRBD2 (6 bases). V shed 5 bases and J shed 0 bases, with 16 bases lying between them. Germline loops: CDR1 ENHRY, CDR2 SYGVKD. This CDR3 is 16 amino acids long. The CDR3 nucleotides read TGTGCCATCAGTCAGGCCGGGAGACAGTACCAAGAGACCCAGTACTTC. Translation gives CAISQAGRQYQETQYF.

The chain joins TRBV6-5 to TRBJ1-6; 10 nucleotides agree with TRBD1. The CDR3 extends over 15 amino acids. The trim removed 2 bases at V and 15 bases at J, leaving 10 bases unmatched. The V gene's germline CDR1 is MNHEY and CDR2 SVGAGI. For the CDR3, the DNA is TGTGCCAGCAGTTACCGGGACAGGGGCGAGCCCTACCTCCACTTT. Translating gives CASSYRDRGEPYLHF.

The J gene is TRBJ1-6, the V gene TRBV12-5; D remains ambiguous. Trimming stripped 0 bases from V and 7 bases from J, with 10 bases between. The V gene's germline CDR1 is LGHNT and CDR2 FRNRAP. This CDR3 region has 15 residues. In nucleotides, the CDR3 is TGTGCTAGTGGTTTGGTACAGAGCCTAAATTCACCCCTCCACTTT. This translates into CASGLVQSLNSPLHF. The full variable domain, with the rest looked up from reference TRBV12-5 and TRBJ1-6, is DARVTQTPRHKVTEMGQEVTMRCQPILGHNTVFWYRQTMMQGLELLAYFRNRAPLDDSGMPKDRFSAEMPDATLATLKIQPSEPRDSAVYFCASGLVQSLNSPLHFGNGTRLTVT.

The gene calls are TRBV13 and TRBJ2-3, with D possibly TRBD2 on 5 matching bases. Trimming removed 3 bases at V and 3 bases at J, with 7 bases between. CDR1 is PRHDT and CDR2 is FYEKMQ in the germline V gene (reference sequence). The CDR3 is made up of 13 amino acids. In DNA, the CDR3 is TGTGCCAGCAGCTTTGAGCGGACAGATACGCAGTATTTT. It translates to CASSFERTDTQYF.

The CDR3: CAISERDWTYEQYF. CDR3 nucleotides: TGTGCCATCAGTGAGCGAGACTGGACCTACGAGCAGTACTTC. The chain employs TRBV10-3 and TRBJ2-7; D is undetermined. Germline V CDR1 and CDR2: ENHRY, SYGVKD. The CDR3 covers 14 residues. The V end was cut by 2 bases, the J end by 2 bases, with 10 bases between.

The rearrangement links TRBV6-6 to TRBJ2-3; 7 nucleotides match TRBD2. CDR3 length: 13 amino acids. The germline V gene encodes CDR1 MNHNY and CDR2 SVGAGI (reference sequence). The V segment lost 5 bases and the J segment 3 bases; nucleotides outside the gene matches: 2. CDR3 sequence: CASSSGMTDTQYF. CDR3 DNA: TGTGCCAGCAGTAGCGGGATGACAGATACGCAGTATTTT.

This clone was observed a few times. The chain recombines TRBV10-3 with TRBJ2-3; a possible D gene is TRBD1 (6 bases). Trimming removed 3 bases at V and 10 bases at J, with 17 bases between. Germline lookup yields CDR1 ENHRY and CDR2 SYGVKD. The CDR3 consists of 14 residues. CDR3 bases: TGTGCCATCAGTGATTTGGGGACAAGCTTAGCGCAGTATTTT. Residues: CAISDLGTSLAQYF.

The genes are TRBV5-1 and TRBJ1-1; TRBD1 matches at 7 bases. V shed 4 bases and J 1 base; nucleotides not matched to a gene: 4. This CDR3 spans 14 amino acids. Germline CDR1 reads SGHRS; CDR2 reads YFSETQ. The chain's CDR3 is CASSQQGRNTEAFF. CDR3 bases: TGCGCCAGCAGCCAACAGGGGAGGAACACTGAAGCTTTCTTT.

The rearrangement joins TRBV21-1 to TRBJ2-7; the table's D call, TRBD1, has no DNA check behind it. TRBV21-1 is shown as a pseudogene. The length of the CDR3 is 16 residues. The CDR3 nucleotides are TGTGCCAGCAGCAAAGGGATAGGACAGGGGAGCCACGAGCAGTACTTC. It yields the protein CASSKGIGQGSHEQYF.

This chain links TRBV6-5 with TRBJ1-1; D gene uncertain. The V and J ends lost 7 bases and 7 bases respectively, with 13 bases between them. CDR3 length: 12 amino acids. The germline gives CDR1 MNHEY, CDR2 SVGAGI. This CDR3 reads CASTKGSGEAFF. The CDR3 bases are TGTGCCAGCACCAAAGGGAGTGGTGAAGCTTTCTTT.

The V and J genes are TRBV2 and TRBJ1-2, with D possibly matching TRBD1 (6 bases). Trimming took 5 bases from V and 4 from J, leaving 11 bases between them. The germline V gene encodes CDR1 SNHLY and CDR2 FYNNEI. The CDR3 is made up of 13 amino acids. DNA for the CDR3: TGTGCCAGCAGTCGGGGGGCTGGCTATGGCTACACCTTC. This gives the protein CASSRGAGYGYTF.

The rearrangement uses TRBV4-1 and TRBJ2-2; D gene unclear. Trimming stripped 5 bases from V and 6 bases from J, with 13 bases between. The length of the CDR3 is 14 residues. Germline assignment: CDR1 MGHRA and CDR2 YSYEKL. This CDR3 reads CASSASMAAGELFF. In DNA, the CDR3 is TGCGCCAGCAGCGCATCCATGGCGGCCGGGGAGCTGTTTTTT.

The genes are TRBV27 and TRBJ1-4; TRBD1 matches at 7 bases. Germline trimming cut 3 bases from V and 8 bases from J; bases unmatched to any gene: 6. This CDR3 is built from 14 residues. Per germline, CDR1 MNHEY and CDR2 SMNVEV (reference sequence). The CDR3 reads CASSFVGGGEKLFF. DNA for the CDR3: TGTGCCAGCAGTTTTGTAGGGGGCGGCGAAAAACTGTTTTTT.